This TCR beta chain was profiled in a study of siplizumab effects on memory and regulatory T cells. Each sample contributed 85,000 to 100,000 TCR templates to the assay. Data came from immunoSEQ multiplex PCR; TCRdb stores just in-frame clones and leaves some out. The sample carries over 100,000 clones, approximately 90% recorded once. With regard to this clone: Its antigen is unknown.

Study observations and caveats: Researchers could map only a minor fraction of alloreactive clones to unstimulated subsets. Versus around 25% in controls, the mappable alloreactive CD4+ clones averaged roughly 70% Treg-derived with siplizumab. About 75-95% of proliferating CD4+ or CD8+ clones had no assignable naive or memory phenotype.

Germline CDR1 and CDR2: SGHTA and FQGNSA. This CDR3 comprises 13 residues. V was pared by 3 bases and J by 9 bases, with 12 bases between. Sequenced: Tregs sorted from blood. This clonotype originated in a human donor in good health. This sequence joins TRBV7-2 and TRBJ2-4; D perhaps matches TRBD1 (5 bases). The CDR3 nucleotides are TGTGCCAGCAGCTTTGGTGGGGCCGGCATTCAGTACTTC. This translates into CASSFGGAGIQYF.